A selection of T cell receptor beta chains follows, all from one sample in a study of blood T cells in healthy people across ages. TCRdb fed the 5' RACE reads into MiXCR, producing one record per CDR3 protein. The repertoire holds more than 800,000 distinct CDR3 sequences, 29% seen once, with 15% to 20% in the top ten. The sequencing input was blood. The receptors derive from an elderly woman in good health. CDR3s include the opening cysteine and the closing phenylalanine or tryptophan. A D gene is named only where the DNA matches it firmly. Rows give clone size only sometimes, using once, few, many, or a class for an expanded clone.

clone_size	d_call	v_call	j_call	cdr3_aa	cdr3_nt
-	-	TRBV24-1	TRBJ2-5	CATSDPSTQLSNERYF	TGTGCCACCAGTGATCCGTCGACCCAGCTTAGCAATGAGCGGTACTTC
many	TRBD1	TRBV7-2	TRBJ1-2	CASRFGQVGYTF	TGTGCCAGCAGGTTTGGACAGGTCGGCTACACCTTC
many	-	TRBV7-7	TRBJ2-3	CASSLVTQDTQYF	TGTGCCAGCAGCTTAGTGACACAAGATACGCAGTATTTT
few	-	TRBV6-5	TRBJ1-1	CASKQTLNTEAFF	TGTGCCAGCAAACAGACGCTGAACACTGAAGCTTTCTTT
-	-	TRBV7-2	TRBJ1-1	CASSFYSGKTNTEAFF	TGTGCCAGCAGCTTTTATTCAGGCAAGACGAACACTGAAGCTTTCTTT
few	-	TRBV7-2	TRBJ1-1	CASSFSLAMNTEAFF	TGTGCCAGCAGCTTCAGTTTGGCGATGAACACTGAAGCTTTCTTT
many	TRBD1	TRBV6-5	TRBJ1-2	CASSYTNRGPFYGYTF	TGTGCCAGCAGTTACACGAACAGGGGGCCATTCTATGGCTACACCTTC
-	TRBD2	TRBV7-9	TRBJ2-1	CAAIRSASGGAGGEQFF	TGTGCCGCGATCAGGTCGGCTAGCGGGGGGGCCGGTGGTGAGCAGTTCTTC
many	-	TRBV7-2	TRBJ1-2	CASTSPLVGSYGYTF	TGTGCCAGCACCTCCCCATTGGTGGGGAGCTATGGCTACACCTTC
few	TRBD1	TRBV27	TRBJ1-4	CASSHPGDRSNEKLFF	TGTGCCAGCAGCCATCCCGGGGACAGGTCTAATGAAAAACTGTTTTTT
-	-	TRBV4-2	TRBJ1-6	CASSQEILLDHLGGSPLHF	TGTGCCAGCAGCCAAGAAATTCTTCTGGACCACCTTGGAGGTTCACCCCTCCACTTT
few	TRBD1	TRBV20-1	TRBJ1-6	CSAGTGVSPLHF	TGCAGTGCCGGGACAGGGGTTTCACCCCTCCACTTT
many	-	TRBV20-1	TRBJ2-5	CSARDLTTQYF	TGCAGTGCTAGAGATCTAACAACCCAGTACTTC
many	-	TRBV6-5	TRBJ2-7	CASSPVRVWGVEQYF	TGTGCCAGCAGCCCTGTGAGGGTATGGGGGGTCGAGCAGTACTTC
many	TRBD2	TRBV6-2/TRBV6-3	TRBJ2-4	CASSYDGTSGVQAKNIQYF	TGTGCCAGCAGTTACGACGGGACTAGCGGGGTTCAAGCCAAAAACATTCAGTACTTC
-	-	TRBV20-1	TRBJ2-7	CSARPTLGRTYNEQYF	TGCAGTGCTAGGCCTACCCTTGGGAGGACCTACAATGAGCAGTACTTC
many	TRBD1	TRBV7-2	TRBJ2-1	CASSLEGTGKFF	TGTGCCAGCAGCTTAGAAGGGACAGGGAAGTTCTTC
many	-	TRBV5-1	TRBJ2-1	CASRWAATDNNEQFF	TGCGCCAGCAGGTGGGCGGCGACGGACAACAATGAGCAGTTCTTC
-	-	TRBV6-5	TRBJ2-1	CASSFRPGGRGLYNEQFF	TGTGCCAGCAGTTTCCGCCCGGGGGGCAGGGGGCTCTACAATGAGCAGTTCTTC
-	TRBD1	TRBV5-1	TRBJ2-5	CASSLGTGATGETQYF	TGCGCCAGCAGCCTCGGGACAGGGGCTACGGGTGAGACCCAGTACTTC
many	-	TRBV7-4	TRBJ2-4	CASSLFSDFLEAKNIQYF	TGTGCCAGCAGCTTATTTTCAGATTTCCTTGAAGCCAAAAACATTCAGTACTTC
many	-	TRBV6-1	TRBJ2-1	CASRKQGSSYNEQFF	TGTGCCAGCAGGAAGCAGGGAAGCTCCTACAATGAGCAGTTCTTC
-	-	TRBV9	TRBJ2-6	CASSPDAYPGANVLTF	TGTGCCAGCAGCCCGGACGCGTATCCTGGGGCCAACGTCCTGACTTTC
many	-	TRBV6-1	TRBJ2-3	CASARYTDTQYF	TGTGCCAGTGCCAGGTACACAGATACGCAGTATTTT
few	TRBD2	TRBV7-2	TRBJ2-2	CASSLTSGGGSGELFF	TGTGCCAGCAGCTTGACTAGCGGGGGGGGGTCCGGGGAGCTGTTTTTT
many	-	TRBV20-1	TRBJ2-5	CSARAVARQETQYF	TGCAGTGCTAGAGCCGTGGCCAGACAAGAGACCCAGTACTTC